This T cell receptor (beta chain) was obtained from a study of early T cells in non-severe SARS-CoV-2 infection. Each CDR3 protein is one row after TCRdb ran MiXCR on the 5' RACE reads. The sample carries 32,000 or so distinct CDR3 sequences, about 6% recorded once. This CDR3 comprises 16 residues. V was pared by 0 bases and J by 3 bases, with 1 base of the junction left unmatched. CDR1 and CDR2 (germline): SGHVS, FNYEAQ. The sequencing sample was made of whole blood. The clonotype comes from an adult who was a healthcare worker with PCR-confirmed SARS-CoV-2 infection or an uninfected control (not recorded which). The J gene is TRBJ2-5, the V gene TRBV7-6, with 13 positions matching TRBD2. CDR3 loop: CASSLALAGGEETQYF. CDR3 nucleotides: TGTGCCAGCAGCTTAGCACTAGCGGGAGGGGAAGAGACCCAGTACTTC.